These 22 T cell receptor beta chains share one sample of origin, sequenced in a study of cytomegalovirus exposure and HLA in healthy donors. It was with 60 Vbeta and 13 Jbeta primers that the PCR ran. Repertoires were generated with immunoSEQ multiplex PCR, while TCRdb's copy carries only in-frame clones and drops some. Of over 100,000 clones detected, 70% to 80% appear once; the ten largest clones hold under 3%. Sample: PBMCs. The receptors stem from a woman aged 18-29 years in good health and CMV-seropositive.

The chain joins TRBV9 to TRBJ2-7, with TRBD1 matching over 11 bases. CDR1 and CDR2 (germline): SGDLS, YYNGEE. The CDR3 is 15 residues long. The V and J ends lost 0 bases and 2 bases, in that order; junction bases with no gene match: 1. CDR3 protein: CASSVEGQGAYEQYF. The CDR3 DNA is TGTGCCAGCAGCGTAGAGGGACAGGGGGCCTACGAGCAGTACTTC. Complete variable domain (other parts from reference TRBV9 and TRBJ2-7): DSGVTQTPKHLITATGQRVTLRCSPRSGDLSVYWYQQSLDQGLQFLIQYYNGEERAKGNILERFSAQQFPDLHSELNLSSLELGDSALYFCASSVEGQGAYEQYFGPGTRLTVT.

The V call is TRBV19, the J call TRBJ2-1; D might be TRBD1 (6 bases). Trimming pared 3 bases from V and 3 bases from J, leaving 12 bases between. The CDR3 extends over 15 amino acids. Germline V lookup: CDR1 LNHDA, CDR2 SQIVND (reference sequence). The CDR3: CASSMARGFYNEQFF. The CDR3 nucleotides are TGTGCCAGTAGTATGGCCAGGGGCTTCTACAATGAGCAGTTCTTC.

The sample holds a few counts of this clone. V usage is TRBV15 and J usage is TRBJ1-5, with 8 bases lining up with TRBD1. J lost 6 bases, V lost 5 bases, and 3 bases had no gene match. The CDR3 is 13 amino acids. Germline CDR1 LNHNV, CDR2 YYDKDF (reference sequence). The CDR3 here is CATSGQGGQPQHF. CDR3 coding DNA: TGTGCCACCAGCGGACAGGGAGGTCAGCCCCAGCATTTT.

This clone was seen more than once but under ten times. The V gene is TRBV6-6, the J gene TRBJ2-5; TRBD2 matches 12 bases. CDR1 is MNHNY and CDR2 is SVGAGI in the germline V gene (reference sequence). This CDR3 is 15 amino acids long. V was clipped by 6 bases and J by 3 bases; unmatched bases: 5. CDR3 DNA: TGTGCCAGCAGCACAGGACTAGCGGGAAAAGAGACCCAGTACTTC. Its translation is CASSTGLAGKETQYF.

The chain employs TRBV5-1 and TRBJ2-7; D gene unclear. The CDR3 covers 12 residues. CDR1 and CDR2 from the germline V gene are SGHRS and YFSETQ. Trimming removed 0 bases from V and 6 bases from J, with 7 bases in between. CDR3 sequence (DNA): TGCGCCAGCAGCTTGGGAGCGAGCGAGCAGTACTTC. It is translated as CASSLGASEQYF.

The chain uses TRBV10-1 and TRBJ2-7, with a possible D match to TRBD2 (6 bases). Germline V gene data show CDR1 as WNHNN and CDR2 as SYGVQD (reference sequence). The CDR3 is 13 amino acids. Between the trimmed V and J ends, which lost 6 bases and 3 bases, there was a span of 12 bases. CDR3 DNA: TGCGCCAGCAGGGCCGGGACTGGCTACGAGCAGTACTTC. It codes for CASRAGTGYEQYF.

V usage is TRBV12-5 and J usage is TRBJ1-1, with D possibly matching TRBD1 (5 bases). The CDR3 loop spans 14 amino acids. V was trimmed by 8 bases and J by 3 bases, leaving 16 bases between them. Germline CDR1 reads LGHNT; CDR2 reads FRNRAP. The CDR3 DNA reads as TGTGCTAGTACCCGGTCGGGGGACGACACTGAAGCTTTCTTT. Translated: CASTRSGDDTEAFF.

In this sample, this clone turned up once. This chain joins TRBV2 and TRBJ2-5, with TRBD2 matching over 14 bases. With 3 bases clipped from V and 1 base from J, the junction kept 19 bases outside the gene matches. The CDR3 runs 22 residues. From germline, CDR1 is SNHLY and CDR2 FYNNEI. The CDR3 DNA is TGTGCCAGCAGTGATCCGGGACAGGGGGAGGGACTAGCGGGAGTGCTCCAAGAGACCCAGTACTTC. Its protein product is CASSDPGQGEGLAGVLQETQYF.

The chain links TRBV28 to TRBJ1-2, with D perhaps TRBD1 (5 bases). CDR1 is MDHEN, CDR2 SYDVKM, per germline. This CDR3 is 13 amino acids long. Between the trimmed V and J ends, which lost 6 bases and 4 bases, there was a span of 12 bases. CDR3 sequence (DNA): TGTGCCAGCAGGACGGGACTGAGCTATGGCTACACCTTC. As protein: CASRTGLSYGYTF.

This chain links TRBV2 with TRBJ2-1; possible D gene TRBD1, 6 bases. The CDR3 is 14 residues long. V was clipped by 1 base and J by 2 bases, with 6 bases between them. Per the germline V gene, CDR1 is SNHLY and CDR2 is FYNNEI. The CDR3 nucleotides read TGTGCCAGCAGTGAAGGGACAGCCTACAATGAGCAGTTCTTC. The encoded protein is CASSEGTAYNEQFF.

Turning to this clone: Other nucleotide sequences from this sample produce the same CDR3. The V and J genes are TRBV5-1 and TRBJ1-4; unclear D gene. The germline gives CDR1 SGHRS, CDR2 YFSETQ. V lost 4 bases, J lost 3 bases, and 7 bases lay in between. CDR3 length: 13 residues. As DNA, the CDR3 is TGCGCCAGCAGCGCGGGTTCTAATGAAAAACTGTTTTTT. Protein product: CASSAGSNEKLFF.

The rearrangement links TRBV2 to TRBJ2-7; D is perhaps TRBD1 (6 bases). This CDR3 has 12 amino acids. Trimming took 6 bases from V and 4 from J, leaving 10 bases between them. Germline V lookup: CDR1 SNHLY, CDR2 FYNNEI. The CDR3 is CASRQGEYEQYF. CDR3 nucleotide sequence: TGTGCCAGCAGACAGGGTGAATACGAGCAGTACTTC.

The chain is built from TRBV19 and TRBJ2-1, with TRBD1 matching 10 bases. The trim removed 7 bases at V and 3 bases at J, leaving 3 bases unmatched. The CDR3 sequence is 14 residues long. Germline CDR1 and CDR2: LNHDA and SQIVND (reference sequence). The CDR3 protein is CASKGQGYYNEQFF. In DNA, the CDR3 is TGTGCCAGTAAGGGACAGGGGTACTACAATGAGCAGTTCTTC.

CDR3 in amino acids: CASSPTGDLAKNIQYF. For the CDR3, the DNA is TGCGCCAGCAGCCCGACAGGGGACCTAGCCAAAAACATTCAGTACTTC. The rearrangement links TRBV5-1 to TRBJ2-4, with 8 bases that match TRBD1. The CDR3 has 16 amino acids. With 4 bases clipped from V and 0 bases from J, the junction kept 6 bases outside the gene matches. Germline lookup yields CDR1 SGHRS and CDR2 YFSETQ.

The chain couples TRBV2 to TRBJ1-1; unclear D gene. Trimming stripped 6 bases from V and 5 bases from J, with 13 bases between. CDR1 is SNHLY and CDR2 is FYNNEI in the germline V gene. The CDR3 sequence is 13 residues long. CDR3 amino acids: CASSGRPGTEAFF. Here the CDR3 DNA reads TGTGCCAGCAGCGGCCGGCCCGGGACTGAAGCTTTCTTT.

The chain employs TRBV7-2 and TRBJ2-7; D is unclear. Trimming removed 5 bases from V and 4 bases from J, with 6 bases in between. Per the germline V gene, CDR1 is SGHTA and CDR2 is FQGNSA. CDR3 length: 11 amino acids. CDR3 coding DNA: TGTGCCAGCAGCACCTATTACGAGCAGTACTTC. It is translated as CASSTYYEQYF. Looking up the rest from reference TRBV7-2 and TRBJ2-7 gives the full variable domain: GAGVSQSPSNKVTEKGKDVELRCDPISGHTALYWYRQSLGQGLEFLIYFQGNSAPDKSGLPSDRFSAERTGGSVSTLTIQRTQQEDSAVYLCASSTYYEQYFGPGTRLTVT.

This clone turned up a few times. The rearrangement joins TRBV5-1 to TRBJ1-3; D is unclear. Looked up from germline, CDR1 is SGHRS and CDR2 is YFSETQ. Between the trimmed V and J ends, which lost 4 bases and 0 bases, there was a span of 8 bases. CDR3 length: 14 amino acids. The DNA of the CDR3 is TGCGCCAGCAGCCCGGGTTTCTCTGGAAACACCATATATTTT. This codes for CASSPGFSGNTIYF.

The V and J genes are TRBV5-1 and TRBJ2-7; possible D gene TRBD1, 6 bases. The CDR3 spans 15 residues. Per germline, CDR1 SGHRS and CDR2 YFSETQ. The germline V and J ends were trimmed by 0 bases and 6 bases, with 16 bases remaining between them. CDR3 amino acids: CASSLASRTGSEQYF. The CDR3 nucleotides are TGCGCCAGCAGCTTGGCCAGCAGAACAGGGAGCGAGCAGTACTTC.

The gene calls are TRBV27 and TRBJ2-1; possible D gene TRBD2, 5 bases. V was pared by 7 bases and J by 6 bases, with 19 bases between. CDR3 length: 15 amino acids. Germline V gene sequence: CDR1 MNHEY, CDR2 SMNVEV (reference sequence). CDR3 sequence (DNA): TGTGCCAGCAAGTTTACCGGGGTTCTGTTCAATGAGCAGTTCTTC. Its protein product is CASKFTGVLFNEQFF.

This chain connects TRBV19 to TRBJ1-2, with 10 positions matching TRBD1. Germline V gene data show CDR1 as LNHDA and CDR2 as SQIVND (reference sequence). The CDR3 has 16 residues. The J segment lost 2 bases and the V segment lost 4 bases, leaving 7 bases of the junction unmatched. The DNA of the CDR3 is TGTGCCAGTAGTACCTACTTGACAGGGGGCAACTATGGCTACACCTTC. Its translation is CASSTYLTGGNYGYTF.

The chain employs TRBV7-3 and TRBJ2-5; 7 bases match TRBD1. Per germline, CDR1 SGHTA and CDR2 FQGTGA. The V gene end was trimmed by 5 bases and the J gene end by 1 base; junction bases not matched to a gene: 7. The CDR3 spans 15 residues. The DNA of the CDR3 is TGTGCCAGCAGCCGACAGGGACAGAGCCAAGAGACCCAGTACTTC. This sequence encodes CASSRQGQSQETQYF. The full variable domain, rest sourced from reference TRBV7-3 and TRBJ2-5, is GAGVSQTPSNKVTEKGKYVELRCDPISGHTALYWYRQSLGQGPEFLIYFQGTGAADDSGLPNDRFFAVRPEGSVSTLKIQRTERGDSAVYLCASSRQGQSQETQYFGPGTRLLVL.

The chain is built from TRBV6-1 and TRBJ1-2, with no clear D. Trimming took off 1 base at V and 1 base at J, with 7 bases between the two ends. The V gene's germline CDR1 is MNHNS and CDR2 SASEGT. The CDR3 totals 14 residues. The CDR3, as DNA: TGTGCCAGCAGTGAAGTTGGCAGTAACTATGGCTACACCTTC. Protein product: CASSEVGSNYGYTF.